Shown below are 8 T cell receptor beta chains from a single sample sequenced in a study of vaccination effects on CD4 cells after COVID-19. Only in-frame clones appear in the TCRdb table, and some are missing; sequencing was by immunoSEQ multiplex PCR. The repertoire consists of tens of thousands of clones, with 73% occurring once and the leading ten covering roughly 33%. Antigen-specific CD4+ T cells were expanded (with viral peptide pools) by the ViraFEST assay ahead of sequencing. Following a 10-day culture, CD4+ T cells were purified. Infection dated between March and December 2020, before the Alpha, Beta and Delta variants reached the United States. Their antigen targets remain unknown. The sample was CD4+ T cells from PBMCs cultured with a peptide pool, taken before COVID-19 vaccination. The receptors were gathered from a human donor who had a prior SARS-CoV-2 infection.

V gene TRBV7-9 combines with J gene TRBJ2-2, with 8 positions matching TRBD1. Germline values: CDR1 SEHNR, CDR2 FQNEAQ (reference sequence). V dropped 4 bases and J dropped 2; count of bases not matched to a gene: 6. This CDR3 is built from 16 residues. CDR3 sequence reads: CASSSRQGANTGELFF. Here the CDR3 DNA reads TGTGCCAGCAGCTCCCGCCAGGGGGCTAACACCGGGGAGCTGTTTTTT.

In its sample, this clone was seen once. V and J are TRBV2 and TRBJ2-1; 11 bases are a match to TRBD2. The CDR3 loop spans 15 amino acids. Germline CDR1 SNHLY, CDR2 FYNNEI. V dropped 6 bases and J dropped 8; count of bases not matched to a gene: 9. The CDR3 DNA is TGTGCCAGCAGGGATATAGCGGGAGGGCCCTATGAGCAGTTCTTC. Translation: CASRDIAGGPYEQFF.

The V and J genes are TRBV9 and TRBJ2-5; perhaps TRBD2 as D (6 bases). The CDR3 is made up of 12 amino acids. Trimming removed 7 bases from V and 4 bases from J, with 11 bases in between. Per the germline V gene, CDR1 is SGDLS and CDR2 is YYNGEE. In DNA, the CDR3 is TGTGCCAGCTCCCCGGGGGTAGAGACCCAGTACTTC. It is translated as CASSPGVETQYF. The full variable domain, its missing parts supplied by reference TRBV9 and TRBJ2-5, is DSGVTQTPKHLITATGQRVTLRCSPRSGDLSVYWYQQSLDQGLQFLIQYYNGEERAKGNILERFSAQQFPDLHSELNLSSLELGDSALYFCASSPGVETQYFGPGTRLLVL.

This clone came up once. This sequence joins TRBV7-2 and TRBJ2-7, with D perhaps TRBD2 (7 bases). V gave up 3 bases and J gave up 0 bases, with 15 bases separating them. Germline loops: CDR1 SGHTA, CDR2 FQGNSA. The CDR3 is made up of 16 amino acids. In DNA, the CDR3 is TGTGCCAGCAGCTTTAGGGGGGGCGGGGTCTCCTACGAGCAGTACTTC. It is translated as CASSFRGGGVSYEQYF.

The CDR3 bases are TGTGCCAGCAGTGAATATAGGGCAGGGGGCCCCTACGAGCAGTACTTC. Translated: CASSEYRAGGPYEQYF. The chain employs TRBV2 and TRBJ2-7; 8 nucleotides line up with TRBD1. CDR1 is SNHLY and CDR2 is FYNNEI in the germline V gene. Trimming at V came to 2 bases and at J to 2 bases, leaving 8 bases not matched to a gene. The CDR3 spans 16 residues.

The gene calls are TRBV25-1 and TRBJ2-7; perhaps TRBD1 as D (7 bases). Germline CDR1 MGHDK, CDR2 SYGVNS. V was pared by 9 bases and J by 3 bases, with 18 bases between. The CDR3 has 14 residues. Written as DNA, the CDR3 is TGTGCCAGTAGGGGGCAGGGGGGAGTCTACGAGCAGTACTTC. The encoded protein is CASRGQGGVYEQYF.

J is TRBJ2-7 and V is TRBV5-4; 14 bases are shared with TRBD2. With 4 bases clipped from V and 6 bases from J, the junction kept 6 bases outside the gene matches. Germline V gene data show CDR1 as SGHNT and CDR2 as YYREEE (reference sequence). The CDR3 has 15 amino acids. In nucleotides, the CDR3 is TGTGCCAGCAGCATAGACGGACTAGCGGGAGGCGAGCAGTACTTC. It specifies CASSIDGLAGGEQYF.

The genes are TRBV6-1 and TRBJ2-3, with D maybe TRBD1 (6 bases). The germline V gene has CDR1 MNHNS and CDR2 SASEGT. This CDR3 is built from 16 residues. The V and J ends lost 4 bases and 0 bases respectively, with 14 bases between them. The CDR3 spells CASSVSLGTSTDTQYF. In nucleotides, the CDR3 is TGTGCCAGCAGTGTTTCGCTGGGGACAAGCACAGATACGCAGTATTTT.